One sample yielded the 11 T cell receptor beta chains listed below, sequenced in a study of cytomegalovirus exposure and HLA in healthy donors. A multiplex PCR was run with 60 Vbeta primers and 13 Jbeta primers. Sequenced by immunoSEQ multiplex PCR; TCRdb stores in-frame clones only, minus some. This sample has 100,000 to 150,000 clones, with 70% to 85% found just once. The sample was PBMCs. The receptors come from a woman in her thirties or forties in good health and CMV-seropositive.

The J gene is TRBJ2-1, the V gene TRBV4-2, with D perhaps TRBD1 (5 bases). Germline V gene lookup returns CDR1 LGHNA and CDR2 YNFKEQ. Trimming shortened V by 0 bases and J by 4 bases, and 16 bases separated the two germline ends. The CDR3 spans 17 residues. The CDR3 region is CASSQDGPQAAYNEQFF. As DNA, the CDR3 is TGTGCCAGCAGCCAAGATGGCCCACAGGCAGCATACAATGAGCAGTTCTTC.

This clone was picked up one time. This sequence joins TRBV5-1 and TRBJ2-7; a weak D match, TRBD1 (9 bases). This CDR3 has 16 amino acids. V gave up 4 bases and J gave up 5 bases, with 22 bases separating them. Germline CDR1 is SGHRS and CDR2 is YFSETQ. CDR3 residues: CASSPGGTGSFNEQYF. The DNA of the CDR3 is TGCGCCAGCAGCCCGGGGGGGACAGGGAGTTTCAACGAGCAGTACTTC.

This sequence joins TRBV5-1 and TRBJ2-1; D is possibly TRBD2 (5 bases). The CDR3 is 15 residues long. Trimming stripped 2 bases from V and 7 bases from J, with 16 bases between. Germline V lookup: CDR1 SGHRS, CDR2 YFSETQ. The CDR3 region is CASSLRLSPVNEQFF. The CDR3 nucleotides read TGCGCCAGCAGCTTACGACTATCCCCCGTGAATGAGCAGTTCTTC.

The rearrangement links TRBV27 to TRBJ2-7; D gene uncertain. The CDR3 length is 12 residues. In germline, CDR1 is MNHEY, CDR2 SMNVEV (reference sequence). Trimming took off 7 bases at V and 4 bases at J, with 11 bases between the two ends. CDR3: CASTNSLYEQYF. The CDR3 nucleotides read TGTGCCAGCACAAACAGCCTATACGAGCAGTACTTC.

This chain links TRBV5-5 with TRBJ1-6; TRBD1 might be the D (5 bases). Germline V CDR1 and CDR2: SGHKS, YYEKEE (reference sequence). This CDR3 is built from 15 residues. The V end lost 2 bases, the J end lost 8 bases, and 14 bases lay between the germline ends. The CDR3 reads CASSLDSLLDSPLHF. The CDR3 nucleotides read TGTGCCAGCAGCTTAGACAGCCTTCTAGATTCACCCCTCCACTTT.

The V and J genes are TRBV2 and TRBJ2-5; D might be TRBD2 (6 bases). Germline V gene lookup returns CDR1 SNHLY and CDR2 FYNNEI. The germline V and J ends were trimmed by 6 bases and 0 bases, with 17 bases remaining between them. The CDR3 totals 16 residues. CDR3 bases: TGTGCCAGCAGGGGTGGTAGCGGAGCTTACCAAGAGACCCAGTACTTC. Its translation is CASRGGSGAYQETQYF. Looking up the rest from reference TRBV2 and TRBJ2-5 gives the full variable domain: EPEVTQTPSHQVTQMGQEVILRCVPISNHLYFYWYRQILGQKVEFLVSFYNNEISEKSEIFDDQFSVERPDGSNFTLKIRSTKLEDSAMYFCASRGGSGAYQETQYFGPGTRLLVL.

The gene calls are TRBV27 and TRBJ1-3, with a weak D call TRBD1 (5 bases). The V end was cut by 7 bases, the J end by 4 bases, with 17 bases between. The CDR3 covers 15 residues. Per the germline V gene, CDR1 is MNHEY and CDR2 is SMNVEV (reference sequence). CDR3 region: CASTYRSLPGNTIYF. The CDR3 bases are TGTGCCAGCACCTACAGGAGCCTCCCCGGAAACACCATATATTTT.

The V gene is TRBV4-1, the J gene TRBJ1-4; 11 nucleotides match TRBD1. Germline assignment: CDR1 MGHRA and CDR2 YSYEKL. The CDR3 is 15 amino acids. J was trimmed by 7 bases and V by 1 base; bases with no gene match: 2. The CDR3 protein is CASSQGTGGSEKLFF. DNA for the CDR3: TGCGCCAGCAGCCAAGGGACAGGGGGCTCTGAAAAACTGTTTTTT.

This clone showed up just once. V and J are TRBV2 and TRBJ2-5, with no clear D. The V end lost 7 bases, the J end lost 5 bases, and 8 bases lay between the germline ends. The CDR3 extends over 11 amino acids. Germline V gene sequence: CDR1 SNHLY, CDR2 FYNNEI. The CDR3 DNA follows: TGTGCCAGCACCCTATCGGAGACCCAGTACTTC. Translation gives CASTLSETQYF. Using reference TRBV2 and TRBJ2-5 for the parts outside the CDR3, the full variable domain is EPEVTQTPSHQVTQMGQEVILRCVPISNHLYFYWYRQILGQKVEFLVSFYNNEISEKSEIFDDQFSVERPDGSNFTLKIRSTKLEDSAMYFCASTLSETQYFGPGTRLLVL.

This rearrangement joins TRBV19 to TRBJ2-1; 7 positions agree with TRBD2. CDR3 length equals 19 residues. Losses at the gene ends were 0 bases for V and 0 bases for J; bases not matched to a gene: 11. The germline V gene has CDR1 LNHDA and CDR2 SQIVND (reference sequence). The chain's CDR3 is CASSIDSEASGNSYNEQFF. For the CDR3, the DNA is TGTGCCAGTAGTATAGATTCCGAGGCTAGCGGCAACTCCTACAATGAGCAGTTCTTC.

The chain carries TRBV4-1 and TRBJ1-2; 8 positions agree with TRBD1. V lost 2 bases to trimming and J lost 7 bases; unmatched junction nucleotides: 3. CDR1 MGHRA and CDR2 YSYEKL come from the germline V gene. The CDR3 loop spans 13 amino acids. CDR3 loop: CASSQSRGLGYTF. In DNA form, the CDR3 reads TGCGCCAGCAGCCAAAGCAGGGGGCTTGGCTACACCTTC.